The rows below give T cell receptor beta chains drawn from one sample of a study of cytomegalovirus exposure and HLA in healthy donors. Repertoires were generated with immunoSEQ multiplex PCR, while TCRdb's copy carries only in-frame clones and drops some. Of around 52,000 clones detected, 80% to 90% appear once; the ten largest clones hold about 6.7%. The sequencing input was PBMCs. The source is a woman in her twenties or thirties in good health and CMV-seronegative. CDR3s include the opening cysteine and the closing phenylalanine or tryptophan. D genes are given only for firm matches. The size of a clone is reported for some rows only, either as once, few or many, or as a class for expanded clones.

TRBJ2-3 TRBV7-3 few - TGTGCCAGCAGCTCCTCCGGGACTTCACGGGATACGCAGTATTTT CASSSSGTSRDTQYF
TRBJ1-1 TRBV4-1 - - TGCGCCAGCAGCCAAGAACATGAAGCTTTCTTT CASSQEHEAFF
TRBJ2-1 TRBV19 - TRBD1 TGTGCCAGTAGTCTCCGGGACAGGGATGACAATGAGCAGTTCTTC CASSLRDRDDNEQFF
TRBJ1-3 TRBV28 - - TGTGCCAGCAGTTTCCCTCTCTCTGGAAACACCATATATTTT CASSFPLSGNTIYF
TRBJ1-2 TRBV18 - - TGTGCCAGCTCACCTATCGGGTCTTCCCCGGCGGGTGGCTACACCTTC CASSPIGSSPAGGYTF
TRBJ2-7 TRBV2 - TRBD2 TGTGCCAGCAGTGTCCTAGCGGTTAGTTCCTACGAGCAGTACTTC CASSVLAVSSYEQYF
TRBJ2-6 TRBV6-5 - - TGTGCCAGCACTCCCGCTGGGGCCAACGTCCTGACTTTC CASTPAGANVLTF
TRBJ2-1 TRBV27 - - TGTGCCAGCGGGCGGGACGCCTCCTGGGCCTACAATGAGCAGTTCTTC CASGRDASWAYNEQFF
TRBJ2-1 TRBV5-6 - - TGTGCCAGCAGCTTGGCCGGGGTCCGAAGCTCCTACAATGAGCAGTTCTTC CASSLAGVRSSYNEQFF
TRBJ2-1 TRBV9 - TRBD1 TGTGCCAGCAGCCCCCTGGGACAGGACTACAATGAGCAGTTCTTC CASSPLGQDYNEQFF
TRBJ2-7 TRBV27 - - TGTGCCAGCAGTCCGCGGGACGGGGCATCCGGGTCCGAGCAGTACTTC CASSPRDGASGSEQYF
TRBJ1-1 TRBV11-2 - - TGTGCCAGCAGCTTTGGTACGGGGAACACTGAAGCTTTCTTT CASSFGTGNTEAFF
TRBJ1-2 TRBV5-4 - - TGTGCCAGCAGAACGGGCGGTCAGGGGAGCGCTGGCTACACCTTC CASRTGGQGSAGYTF
TRBJ2-7 TRBV28 - TRBD1 TGTGCCAGCAGCCTGAGGACAGGGGGGTTCTACGAGCAGTACTTC CASSLRTGGFYEQYF
TRBJ2-3 TRBV29-1 - TRBD1 TGCAGCGTCCGGACAGGGAACACAGATACGCAGTATTTT CSVRTGNTDTQYF
TRBJ1-2 TRBV14 - - TGTGCCAGCAGCCAAGTCCACAGGCTCTATGGCTACACCTTC CASSQVHRLYGYTF
TRBJ1-1 TRBV9 - TRBD1 TGTGCCAGCAGCGTAGTGGGACAGGGGGGTACTGAAGCTTTCTTT CASSVVGQGGTEAFF
TRBJ2-5 TRBV9 - - TGTGCCAGCAGCGTAGGGCGGGCTAGCGCCCAAGAGACCCAGTACTTC CASSVGRASAQETQYF
TRBJ2-7 TRBV15 - - TGTGCCACCAGCAGCAATAACTTGTTTCCCACCTACGAGCAGTACTTC CATSSNNLFPTYEQYF
TRBJ2-7 TRBV11-2 - TRBD2 TGTGCCAGCAGCTTCGGCGGGAGGGCCAGCGACGAGCAGTACTTC CASSFGGRASDEQYF
TRBJ1-1 TRBV28 - - TGTGCCAGCACTCAGGGGAGGAACACTGAAGCTTTCTTT CASTQGRNTEAFF
TRBJ2-5 TRBV19 - TRBD1 TGTGCCAGTAGTATATCGACAGGGAACCAAGAGACCCAGTACTTC CASSISTGNQETQYF
TRBJ2-1 TRBV5-1 - - TGCGCCAGCAGCTTGTCGGGGTACTCCTACAATGAGCAGTTCTTC CASSLSGYSYNEQFF
TRBJ2-5 TRBV7-6 - TRBD2 TGTGCCAGCAGTCATCTAGCGGGAGGAGGAGAGACCCAGTACTTC CASSHLAGGGETQYF